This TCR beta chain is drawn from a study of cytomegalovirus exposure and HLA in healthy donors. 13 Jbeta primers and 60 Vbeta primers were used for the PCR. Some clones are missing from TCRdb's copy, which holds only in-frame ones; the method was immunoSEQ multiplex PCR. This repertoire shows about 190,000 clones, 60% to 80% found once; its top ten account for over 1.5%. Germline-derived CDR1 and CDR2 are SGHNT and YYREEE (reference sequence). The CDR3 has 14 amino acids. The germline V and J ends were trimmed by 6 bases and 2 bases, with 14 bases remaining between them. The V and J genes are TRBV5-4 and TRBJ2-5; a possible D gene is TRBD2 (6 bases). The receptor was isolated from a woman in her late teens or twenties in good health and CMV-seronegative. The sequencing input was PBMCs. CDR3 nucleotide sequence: TGTGCCAGCAAGAGGGAGGTACCTCAAGAGACCCAGTACTTC. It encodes CASKREVPQETQYF.